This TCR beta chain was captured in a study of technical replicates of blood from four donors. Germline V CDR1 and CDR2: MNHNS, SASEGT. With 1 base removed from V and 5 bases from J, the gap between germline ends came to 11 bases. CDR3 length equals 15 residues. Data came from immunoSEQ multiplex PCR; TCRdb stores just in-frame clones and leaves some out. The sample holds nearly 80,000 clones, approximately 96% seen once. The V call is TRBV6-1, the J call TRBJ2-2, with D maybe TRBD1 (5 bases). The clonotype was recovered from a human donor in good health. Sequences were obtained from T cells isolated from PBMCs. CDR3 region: CASSEVGLGTGELFF. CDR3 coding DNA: TGTGCCAGCAGTGAAGTGGGGCTGGGTACCGGGGAGCTGTTTTTT.